This entry is about one TCR beta chain. Its antigen is not identified. Both 60 Vbeta primers and 13 Jbeta primers went into the PCR. Only in-frame clones appear in the TCRdb table, and some are missing; sequencing was by immunoSEQ multiplex PCR. In the table there are about 180,000 clones, 82% of which are singletons. This specimen comes from a study of cytomegalovirus exposure and HLA in healthy donors. Background on the study: The Caucasian-associated ancestry cluster held about 80% of 300 to 450 genotyped donors. Study results and limitations: The study reported that TCR beta sequences accurately predicted HLA-A and HLA-B alleles in most subjects.

V shed 2 bases and J shed 3 bases, with 14 bases lying between them. Germline V CDR1 and CDR2: MNHEY, SMNVEV (reference sequence). There are 16 residues in the CDR3. The sample taken for sequencing was PBMCs. This chain connects TRBV27 to TRBJ2-1; perhaps TRBD2 as D (6 bases). The sequence came from a man aged 35 to 55 in good health and CMV-seronegative. In nucleotides, the CDR3 is TGTGCCAGCAGTTTAGGTTCGCGGGGCTTCTACAATGAGCAGTTCTTC. Amino acid sequence: CASSLGSRGFYNEQFF.